Each of the 23 T cell receptor beta chains below was sequenced from the same sample in a study of blood T cell repertoires in COVID-19. Only in-frame clones appear in the TCRdb table, and some are missing; sequencing was by immunoSEQ multiplex PCR. The table lists more than 300,000 clones, 80% to 90% of them singletons. Sequencing was performed on PBMCs or T cells enriched from blood (not recorded which). The receptors were gathered from a man aged 30 to 45 who had recovered from COVID-19.

As concerns this clone: The sample contains more than one DNA sequence encoding this CDR3. The chain carries TRBV12-3 or TRBV12-4 and TRBJ2-7; D uncertain. The CDR3 is 12 residues long. V was pared by 2 bases and J by 1 base, with 3 bases between. CDR3 in amino acids: CASSLLSYEQYF. The CDR3 DNA is TGTGCCAGCAGTTTACTATCCTACGAGCAGTACTTC.

The gene calls are TRBV5-5 and TRBJ1-1, with a possible D match to TRBD1 (6 bases). Trimming stripped 4 bases from V and 8 bases from J, with 9 bases between. The germline V gene has CDR1 SGHKS and CDR2 YYEKEE (reference sequence). The CDR3 is 11 residues long. The CDR3: CASSRGAEAFF. CDR3 bases: TGTGCCAGCAGCCGGGGGGCGGAAGCTTTCTTT. The full variable domain, completed using reference TRBV5-5 and TRBJ1-1, is DAGVTQSPTHLIKTRGQQVTLRCSPISGHKSVSWYQQVLGQGPQFIFQYYEKEERGRGNFPDRFSARQFPNYSSELNVNALLLGDSALYLCASSRGAEAFFGQGTRLTVV.

In this sample, this clone turned up once. The chain joins TRBV9 to TRBJ2-2; TRBD1 matches at 7 bases. The trim removed 3 bases at V and 5 bases at J, leaving 7 bases unmatched. Germline V gene sequence: CDR1 SGDLS, CDR2 YYNGEE. This CDR3 comprises 15 residues. The CDR3 DNA follows: TGTGCCAGCAGCGATAGAGGGGGCGGGACCGGGGAGCTGTTTTTT. This gives the protein CASSDRGGGTGELFF. Using reference TRBV9 and TRBJ2-2 for the parts outside the CDR3, the full variable domain is DSGVTQTPKHLITATGQRVTLRCSPRSGDLSVYWYQQSLDQGLQFLIQYYNGEERAKGNILERFSAQQFPDLHSELNLSSLELGDSALYFCASSDRGGGTGELFFGEGSRLTVL.

CDR3 in amino acids: CASSQAEAPNYGYTF. CDR3 nucleotide sequence: TGTGCCAGCAGCCAAGCTGAGGCCCCGAACTATGGCTACACCTTC. This chain joins TRBV14 and TRBJ1-2, with unresolved D. Trimming cost V 1 base and J 2 bases, with 11 bases left between them. Germline values: CDR1 SGHDN, CDR2 FVKESK. The CDR3 covers 15 residues.

The chain links TRBV21-1 to TRBJ1-2; TRBD1 is taken as the D call from the table, unchecked against the DNA. TRBV21-1 is an annotated pseudogene. This CDR3 comprises 19 residues. The CDR3 region is CASSIRTRVSRPSNYGYTF. The CDR3 coding sequence is TGTGCCAGCAGCATCCGAACCAGGGTGTCGAGGCCTAGTAACTATGGCTACACCTTC.

The rearrangement joins TRBV2 to TRBJ1-5; D is ambiguous. The V gene lost 3 bases and the J gene lost 6 bases, with 9 bases spanning the gap. The CDR3 totals 13 residues. Germline assignment: CDR1 SNHLY and CDR2 FYNNEI. The CDR3 loop is CASSEEVSQPQHF. The DNA of the CDR3 is TGTGCCAGCAGTGAGGAGGTTAGTCAGCCCCAGCATTTT.

The chain is built from TRBV19 and TRBJ1-1; D is unresolved. CDR1 LNHDA and CDR2 SQIVND come from the germline V gene (reference sequence). The V end lost 7 bases, the J end lost 6 bases, and 15 bases lay between the germline ends. The CDR3 totals 13 residues. The CDR3 DNA reads as TGTGCCAGTACCTACGTTGTAAATGCTGAAGCTTTCTTT. It yields the protein CASTYVVNAEAFF.

This clone occurred once. The chain is built from TRBV6-5 and TRBJ2-1; TRBD1 matches 8 bases. Germline V gives CDR1 MNHEY, CDR2 SVGAGI. Unmatched junction bases numbered 5, after V lost 2 bases and J lost 8 bases. The CDR3 runs 14 residues. Written as DNA, the CDR3 is TGTGCCAGCAGTTACGGACGGGACAGGTATGAGCAGTTCTTC. This codes for CASSYGRDRYEQFF.

The rearrangement links TRBV29-1 to TRBJ1-2, with unresolved D. Germline-derived CDR1 and CDR2 are SQVTM and ANQGSEA. The CDR3 totals 12 residues. The V gene lost 3 bases and the J gene lost 4 bases, with 9 bases spanning the gap. CDR3 nucleotides: TGCAGCGTTGAGAGGGAGGGCTATGGCTACACCTTC. Its protein is CSVEREGYGYTF. The variable domain in full, completed from reference TRBV29-1 and TRBJ1-2, reads SAVISQKPSRDICQRGTSLTIQCQVDSQVTMMFWYRQQPGQSLTLIATANQGSEATYESGFVIDKFPISRPNLTFSTLTVSNMSPEDSSIYLCSVEREGYGYTFGSGTRLTVV.

The chain is built from TRBV3-1 (or the pseudogene TRBV3-2) and TRBJ2-2; D is possibly TRBD1 (6 bases). The CDR3 extends over 18 amino acids. Germline V gene lookup returns CDR1 LGHDT and CDR2 YNNKEL (reference sequence). V was trimmed by 4 bases and J by 0 bases, leaving 18 bases between them. The CDR3: CASSLYILRGSNTGELFF. CDR3 nucleotide sequence: TGTGCCAGCAGCCTATATATCTTGAGGGGGTCGAACACCGGGGAGCTGTTTTTT.

This clone was seen just once. J is TRBJ2-2 and V is TRBV5-6; 10 positions match TRBD1. The CDR3 contains 15 residues. The ends lost 4 bases at V and 7 bases at J; junction bases unmatched: 7. Germline assignment: CDR1 SGHDT and CDR2 YYEEEE. The CDR3 loop is CASSGTGDKGGELFF. The CDR3, as DNA: TGTGCCAGCAGCGGGACAGGGGATAAAGGCGGGGAGCTGTTTTTT.

The V gene is TRBV5-1, the J gene TRBJ2-1; D might be TRBD2 (5 bases). This CDR3 comprises 14 residues. From germline, CDR1 is SGHRS and CDR2 YFSETQ. V was pared by 5 bases and J by 8 bases, with 17 bases between. The CDR3 DNA is TGCGCCAGCAGACAACTCCCCGGGAAAGATGAGCAGTTCTTC. Protein: CASRQLPGKDEQFF.

V gene TRBV5-1 combines with J gene TRBJ2-1; a possible D gene is TRBD2 (6 bases). CDR1 SGHRS and CDR2 YFSETQ come from the germline V gene. The ends were cut back, 0 bases at V and 3 bases at J, with 13 bases in the middle. This CDR3 contains 16 residues. The CDR3 DNA sequence: TGCGCCAGCAGCTTGGACGGCCGGGGACTCTACAATGAGCAGTTCTTC. Encoded protein: CASSLDGRGLYNEQFF.

This clone was observed a single time. J is TRBJ2-7 and V is TRBV6-5; D is possibly TRBD2 (5 bases). Germline CDR1 is MNHEY and CDR2 is SVGAGI. V was clipped by 0 bases and J by 4 bases, with 13 bases between them. The CDR3 totals 15 residues. DNA for the CDR3: TGTGCCAGCAGTTACTCGCGGCTAGCTGCTTACGAGCAGTACTTC. As protein: CASSYSRLAAYEQYF.

The chain uses TRBV14 and TRBJ2-5; 7 bases line up with TRBD1. Germline-derived CDR1 and CDR2 are SGHDN and FVKESK. After removal of 3 bases from V and 1 base from J, the junction contained 8 bases not matched to a gene. The CDR3 runs to 16 residues. The CDR3 spells CASSHSTGATQETQYF. DNA for the CDR3: TGTGCCAGCAGCCATAGCACAGGGGCGACCCAAGAGACCCAGTACTTC.

The rearrangement joins TRBV2 to TRBJ1-2; 10 nucleotides line up with TRBD1. The length of the CDR3 is 14 residues. Germline V CDR1 and CDR2: SNHLY, FYNNEI. Losses at the gene ends were 5 bases for V and 4 bases for J; bases not matched to a gene: 4. CDR3 nucleotides: TGTGCCAGCAGTCGGGACAGGGGTTTCTATGGCTACACCTTC. Protein product: CASSRDRGFYGYTF.

This clone has only one observation. The chain uses TRBV2 and TRBJ1-4; 7 nucleotides match TRBD1. This CDR3 has 14 amino acids. The trim removed 6 bases at V and 5 bases at J, leaving 6 bases unmatched. Germline CDR1 and CDR2: SNHLY and FYNNEI. The CDR3 here is CASRSGTANEKLFF. CDR3 bases: TGTGCCAGCAGATCCGGGACAGCAAATGAAAAACTGTTTTTT. Supplemented by reference TRBV2 and TRBJ1-4, the full variable domain reads EPEVTQTPSHQVTQMGQEVILRCVPISNHLYFYWYRQILGQKVEFLVSFYNNEISEKSEIFDDQFSVERPDGSNFTLKIRSTKLEDSAMYFCASRSGTANEKLFFGSGTQLSVL.

This sequence joins TRBV28 and TRBJ2-7, with 8 bases lining up with TRBD2. The CDR3 spans 14 residues. Losses at the gene ends were 6 bases for V and 6 bases for J; bases not matched to a gene: 10. In germline, CDR1 is MDHEN, CDR2 SYDVKM. CDR3 residues: CASSGGATHGEQYF. For the CDR3, the DNA is TGTGCCAGCAGCGGGGGGGCAACTCACGGCGAGCAGTACTTC.

The chain employs TRBV5-1 and TRBJ1-6, with 9 bases lining up with TRBD1. The CDR3 is 15 amino acids. The ends lost 1 base at V and 7 bases at J; junction bases unmatched: 3. Germline CDR1 and CDR2: SGHRS and YFSETQ. CDR3: CASSLWTGENSPLHF. The CDR3 DNA reads as TGCGCCAGCAGCTTGTGGACAGGGGAGAATTCACCCCTCCACTTT.

V gene TRBV6-5 combines with J gene TRBJ1-5; D unclear. This CDR3 comprises 14 residues. Trimming left V 2 bases short and J 1 base short, with 6 bases between. Looked up from germline, CDR1 is MNHEY and CDR2 is SVGAGI. The CDR3 region is CASSYDTSNQPQHF. CDR3 bases: TGTGCCAGCAGTTACGACACGAGCAATCAGCCCCAGCATTTT.

This clone appeared a few times. The chain joins TRBV2 to TRBJ1-2, with a tentative D call TRBD1 (6 bases). V dropped 7 bases and J dropped 0 bases, with 9 bases sitting between them. CDR3 size: 13 residues. CDR1 SNHLY and CDR2 FYNNEI come from the germline V gene. The CDR3 protein is CASTGQPNYGYTF. In nucleotides, the CDR3 is TGTGCCAGCACTGGACAGCCTAACTATGGCTACACCTTC.

The chain links TRBV7-9 to TRBJ2-5; D not certain. This CDR3 region has 13 residues. The germline V gene has CDR1 SEHNR and CDR2 FQNEAQ (reference sequence). Trimming removed 1 base from V and 5 bases from J, with 8 bases in between. The CDR3 reads CASSLEVRETQYF. DNA of the CDR3: TGTGCCAGCAGCTTAGAAGTCCGGGAGACCCAGTACTTC.

V and J are TRBV28 and TRBJ2-7, with D tentatively TRBD2 (7 bases). Trimming left V 7 bases short and J 6 bases short, with 19 bases between. The CDR3 consists of 14 residues. Germline V gives CDR1 MDHEN, CDR2 SYDVKM. The DNA of the CDR3 is TGTGCCAGCACCATCGGCCGGGGGGCATTCGAGCAGTACTTC. Translated, it gives CASTIGRGAFEQYF.